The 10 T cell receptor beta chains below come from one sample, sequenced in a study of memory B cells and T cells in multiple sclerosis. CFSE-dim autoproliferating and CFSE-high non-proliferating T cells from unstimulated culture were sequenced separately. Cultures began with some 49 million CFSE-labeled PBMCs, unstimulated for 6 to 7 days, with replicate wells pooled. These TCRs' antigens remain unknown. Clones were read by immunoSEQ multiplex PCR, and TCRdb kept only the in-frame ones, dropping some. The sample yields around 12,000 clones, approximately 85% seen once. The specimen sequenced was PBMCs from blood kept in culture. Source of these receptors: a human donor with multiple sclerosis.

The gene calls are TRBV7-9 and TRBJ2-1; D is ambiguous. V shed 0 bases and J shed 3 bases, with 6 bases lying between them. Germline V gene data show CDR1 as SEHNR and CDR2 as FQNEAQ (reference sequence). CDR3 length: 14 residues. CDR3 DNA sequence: TGTGCCAGCAGCTTAGCAATGGACTACAATGAGCAGTTCTTC. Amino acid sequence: CASSLAMDYNEQFF.

The CDR3 loop is CASSPVQNNYGYTF. CDR3 nucleotides: TGCGCCAGCAGCCCCGTACAGAATAACTATGGCTACACCTTC. The genes are TRBV5-1 and TRBJ1-2, with D unresolved. Germline V gene data show CDR1 as SGHRS and CDR2 as YFSETQ. V was clipped by 4 bases and J by 1 base, with 11 bases between them. This CDR3 is built from 14 residues.

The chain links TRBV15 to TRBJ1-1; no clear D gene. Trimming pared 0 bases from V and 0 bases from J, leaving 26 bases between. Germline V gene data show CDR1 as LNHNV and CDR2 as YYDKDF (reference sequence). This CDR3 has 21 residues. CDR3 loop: CATSRDRFLQRQRFMNTEAFF. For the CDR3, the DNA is TGTGCCACCAGCAGAGATCGTTTTTTACAGAGACAAAGATTTATGAACACTGAAGCTTTCTTT.

The CDR3: CASSSRISYEQYF. CDR3 in DNA: TGTGCCAGCAGTAGTCGGATCTCCTACGAGCAGTACTTC. The chain uses TRBV2 and TRBJ2-7; D gene uncertain. Germline V CDR1 and CDR2: SNHLY, FYNNEI. This CDR3 contains 13 residues. Trimming shortened V by 5 bases and J by 0 bases, and 8 bases separated the two germline ends.

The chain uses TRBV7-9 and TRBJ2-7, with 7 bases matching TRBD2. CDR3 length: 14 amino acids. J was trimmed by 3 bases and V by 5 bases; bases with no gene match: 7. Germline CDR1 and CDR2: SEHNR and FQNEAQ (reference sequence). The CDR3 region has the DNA TGTGCCAGCAGCCGCTCGTCGGGGGGCTACGAGCAGTACTTC. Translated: CASSRSSGGYEQYF.

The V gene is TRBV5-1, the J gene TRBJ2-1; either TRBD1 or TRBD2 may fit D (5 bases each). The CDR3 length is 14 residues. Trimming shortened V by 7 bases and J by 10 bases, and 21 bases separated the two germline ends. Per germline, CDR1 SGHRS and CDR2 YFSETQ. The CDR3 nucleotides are TGCGCCAGCTGTTGGGGGTACGGCTCGAAGGAGCAGTTCTTC. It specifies CASCWGYGSKEQFF.

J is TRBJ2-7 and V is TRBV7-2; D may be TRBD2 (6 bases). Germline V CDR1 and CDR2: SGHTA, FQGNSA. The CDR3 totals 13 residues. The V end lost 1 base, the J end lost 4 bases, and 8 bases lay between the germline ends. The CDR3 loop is CASSLVGGYEQYF. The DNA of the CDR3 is TGTGCCAGCAGCTTAGTTGGGGGGTACGAGCAGTACTTC.

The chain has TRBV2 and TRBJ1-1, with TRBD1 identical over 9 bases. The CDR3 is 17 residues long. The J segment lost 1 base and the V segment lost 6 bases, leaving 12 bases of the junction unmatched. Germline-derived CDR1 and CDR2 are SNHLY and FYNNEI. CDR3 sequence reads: CASSVGQGQEGNTEAFF. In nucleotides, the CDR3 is TGTGCCAGCAGCGTGGGACAGGGACAGGAAGGGAACACTGAAGCTTTCTTT.

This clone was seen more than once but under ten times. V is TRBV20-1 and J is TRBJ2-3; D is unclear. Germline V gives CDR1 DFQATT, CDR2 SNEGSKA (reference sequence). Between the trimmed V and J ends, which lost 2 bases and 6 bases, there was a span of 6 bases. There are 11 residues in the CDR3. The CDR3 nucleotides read TGCAGTGCTAGACACGGGGATACGCAGTATTTT. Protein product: CSARHGDTQYF.

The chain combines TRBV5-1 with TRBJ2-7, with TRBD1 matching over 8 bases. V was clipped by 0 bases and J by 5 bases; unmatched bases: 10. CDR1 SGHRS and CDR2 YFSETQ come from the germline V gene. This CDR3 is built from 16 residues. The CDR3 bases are TGCGCCAGCAGCTTGGTGGCGGGTGGACAGGGTAACGAGCAGTACTTC. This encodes CASSLVAGGQGNEQYF.